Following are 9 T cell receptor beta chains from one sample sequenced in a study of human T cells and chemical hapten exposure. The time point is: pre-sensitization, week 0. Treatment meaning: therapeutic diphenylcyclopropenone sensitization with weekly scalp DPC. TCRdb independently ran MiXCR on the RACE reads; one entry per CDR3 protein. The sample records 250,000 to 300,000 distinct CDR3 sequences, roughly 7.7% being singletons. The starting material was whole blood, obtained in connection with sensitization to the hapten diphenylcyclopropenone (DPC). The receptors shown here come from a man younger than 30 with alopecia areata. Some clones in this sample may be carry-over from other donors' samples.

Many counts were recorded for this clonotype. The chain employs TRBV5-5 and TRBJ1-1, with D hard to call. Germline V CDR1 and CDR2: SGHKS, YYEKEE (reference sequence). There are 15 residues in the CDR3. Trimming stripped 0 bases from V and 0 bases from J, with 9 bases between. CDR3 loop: CASSLGRWLNTEAFF. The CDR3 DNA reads TGTGCCAGCAGCTTGGGGCGGTGGCTGAACACTGAAGCTTTCTTT. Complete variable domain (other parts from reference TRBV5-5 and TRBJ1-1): DAGVTQSPTHLIKTRGQQVTLRCSPISGHKSVSWYQQVLGQGPQFIFQYYEKEERGRGNFPDRFSARQFPNYSSELNVNALLLGDSALYLCASSLGRWLNTEAFFGQGTRLTVV.

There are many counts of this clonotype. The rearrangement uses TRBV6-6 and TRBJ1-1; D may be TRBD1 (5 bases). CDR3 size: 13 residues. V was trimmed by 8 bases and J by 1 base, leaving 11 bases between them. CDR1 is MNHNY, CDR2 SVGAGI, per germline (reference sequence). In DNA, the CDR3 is TGTGCCAGCTGGGAGGGGTCGAACACTGAAGCTTTCTTT. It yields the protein CASWEGSNTEAFF.

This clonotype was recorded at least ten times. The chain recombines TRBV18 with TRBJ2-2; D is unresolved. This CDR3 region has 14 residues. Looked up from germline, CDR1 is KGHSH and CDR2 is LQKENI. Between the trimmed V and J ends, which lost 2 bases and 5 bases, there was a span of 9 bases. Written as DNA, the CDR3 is TGTGCCAGCTCACCAGGGTCCGGGACCGGGGAGCTGTTTTTT. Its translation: CASSPGSGTGELFF.

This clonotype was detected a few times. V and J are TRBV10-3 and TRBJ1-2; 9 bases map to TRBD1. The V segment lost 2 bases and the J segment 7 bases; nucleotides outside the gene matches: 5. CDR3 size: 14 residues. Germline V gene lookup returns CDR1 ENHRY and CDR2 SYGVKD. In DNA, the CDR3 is TGTGCCATCAGTGAGGTCCGGGACAGGGCTGGCTACACCTTC. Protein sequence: CAISEVRDRAGYTF.

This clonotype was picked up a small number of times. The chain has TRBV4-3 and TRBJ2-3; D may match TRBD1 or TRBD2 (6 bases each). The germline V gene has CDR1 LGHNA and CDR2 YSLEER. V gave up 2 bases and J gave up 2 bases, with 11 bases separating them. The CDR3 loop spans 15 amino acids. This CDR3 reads CASSQPSGATDTQYF. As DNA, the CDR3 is TGCGCCAGCAGCCAACCGTCGGGGGCCACAGATACGCAGTATTTT.

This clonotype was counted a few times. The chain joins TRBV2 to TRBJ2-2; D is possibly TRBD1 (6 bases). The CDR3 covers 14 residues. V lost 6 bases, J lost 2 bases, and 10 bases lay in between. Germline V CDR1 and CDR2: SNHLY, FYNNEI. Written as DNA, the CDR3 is TGTGCCAGCAGGAAACAGGGAAACACCGGGGAGCTGTTTTTT. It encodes CASRKQGNTGELFF.

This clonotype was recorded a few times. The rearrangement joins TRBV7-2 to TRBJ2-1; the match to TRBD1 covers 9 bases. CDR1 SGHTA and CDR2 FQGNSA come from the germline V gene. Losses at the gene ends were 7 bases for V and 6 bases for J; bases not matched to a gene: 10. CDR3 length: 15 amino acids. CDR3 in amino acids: CASNARTGEVNEQFF. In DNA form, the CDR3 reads TGTGCCAGCAACGCAAGGACAGGGGAGGTCAATGAGCAGTTCTTC. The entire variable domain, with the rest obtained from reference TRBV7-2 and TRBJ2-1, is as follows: GAGVSQSPSNKVTEKGKDVELRCDPISGHTALYWYRQSLGQGLEFLIYFQGNSAPDKSGLPSDRFSAERTGGSVSTLTIQRTQQEDSAVYLCASNARTGEVNEQFFGPGTRLTVL.

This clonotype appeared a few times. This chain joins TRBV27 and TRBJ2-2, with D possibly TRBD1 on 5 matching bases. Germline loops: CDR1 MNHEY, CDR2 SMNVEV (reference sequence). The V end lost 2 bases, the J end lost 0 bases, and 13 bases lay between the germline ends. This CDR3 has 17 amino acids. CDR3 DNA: TGTGCCAGCAGTTTACACCGGACAAAGCCGAACACCGGGGAGCTGTTTTTT. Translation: CASSLHRTKPNTGELFF.

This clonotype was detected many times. The CDR3: CASSQTPNQPQHF. CDR3 nucleotides: TGCGCCAGCAGCCAGACGCCTAATCAGCCCCAGCATTTT. The chain carries TRBV5-1 and TRBJ1-5; D ambiguous. V lost 4 bases and J lost 4, with 9 bases in between. The CDR3 extends over 13 amino acids. CDR1 is SGHRS and CDR2 is YFSETQ in the germline V gene.